The 19 T cell receptor beta chains in this list originate from one sample, sequenced in a study of vaccination and CD4 T cells after COVID-19. The Oncomine TCR Beta short-read assay sequenced DNA from cultured CD4+ T cells. TCRdb analysed the PCR reads with MiXCR anew, one entry per CDR3 protein. The data show over 13,000 distinct CDR3 sequences, approximately 21% seen once. Treatment meaning: approximately 11-day PBMC culture with coronavirus spike peptide pools or control peptides (ViraFEST assay). These TCRs' antigens remain unknown. Specimen: cultured CD4+ T cells from blood. The receptor set was obtained from a human donor with COVID-19.

V and J are TRBV7-9 and TRBJ2-7; TRBD1 matches 7 bases. J lost 7 bases, V lost 8 bases, and 14 bases had no gene match. The CDR3 runs to 14 residues. CDR1 is SEHNR, CDR2 FQNEAQ, per germline (reference sequence). This CDR3 reads CASVELDRTREQYF. CDR3 in DNA: TGTGCCAGCGTCGAACTGGACAGGACAAGGGAGCAGTACTTC.

The rearrangement uses TRBV20-1 and TRBJ2-1, with D tentatively TRBD1 (5 bases). The length of the CDR3 is 15 residues. Germline V gene data show CDR1 as DFQATT and CDR2 as SNEGSKA (reference sequence). Trimming removed 3 bases from V and 7 bases from J, with 19 bases in between. The CDR3 sequence is CSASLAGLGSNEQFF. The CDR3 DNA reads as TGCAGTGCTAGCCTGGCAGGGTTAGGATCTAATGAGCAGTTCTTC.

V is TRBV19 and J is TRBJ1-3, with D possibly matching TRBD1 (5 bases). With 3 bases removed from V and 0 bases from J, the gap between germline ends came to 9 bases. The CDR3 loop spans 15 amino acids. Germline assignment: CDR1 LNHDA and CDR2 SQIVND (reference sequence). The CDR3, as DNA: TGTGCCAGTAGTATTGAACAGGACTCTGGAAACACCATATATTTT. It is translated as CASSIEQDSGNTIYF. Drawing the rest from reference TRBV19 and TRBJ1-3, the complete variable domain is DGGITQSPKYLFRKEGQNVTLSCEQNLNHDAMYWYRQDPGQGLRLIYYSQIVNDFQKGDIAEGYSVSREKKESFPLTVTSAQKNPTAFYLCASSIEQDSGNTIYFGEGSWLTVV.

This clonotype has more than one count but fewer than ten. The gene calls are TRBV6-4 and TRBJ1-1; D remains unclear. The ends were cut back, 6 bases at V and 10 bases at J, with 18 bases in the middle. Germline CDR1 and CDR2: MRHNA and SNTAGT. The CDR3 sequence is 13 residues long. The CDR3 region is CASRKSAGAGAFF. CDR3 sequence (DNA): TGTGCCAGCAGGAAGTCCGCCGGCGCGGGAGCTTTCTTT.

This chain connects TRBV5-6 to TRBJ1-6, with D uncertain. Germline V gene data show CDR1 as SGHDT and CDR2 as YYEEEE. CDR3 length: 14 amino acids. V was trimmed by 0 bases and J by 9 bases, leaving 10 bases between them. The CDR3 region is CASSLARPGSPLHF. DNA for the CDR3: TGTGCCAGCAGCTTGGCCAGGCCGGGTTCACCCCTCCACTTT.

The rearrangement uses TRBV6-1 and TRBJ1-4; 10 nucleotides align to TRBD1. The CDR3 contains 15 residues. Germline CDR1 and CDR2: MNHNS and SASEGT. V shed 6 bases, J shed 1 base, and the junction held 2 bases outside the gene matches. The CDR3 loop reads CASRGTGVTNEKLFF. The CDR3 nucleotides are TGTGCCAGCAGGGGGACAGGGGTAACTAATGAAAAACTGTTTTTT.

The chain combines TRBV6-5 with TRBJ1-6; D might be TRBD1 (6 bases). The V gene lost 0 bases and the J gene lost 0 bases, with 12 bases spanning the gap. This CDR3 is 18 amino acids long. The germline CDR1 and CDR2 sequences are MNHEY and SVGAGI. Written as DNA, the CDR3 is TGTGCCAGCAGTTACTCGACAGGACAGAGCTCCTATAATTCACCCCTCCACTTT. It codes for CASSYSTGQSSYNSPLHF.

The genes are TRBV2 and TRBJ2-7, with TRBD1 identical over 10 bases. The CDR3 is 15 amino acids. The V segment lost 5 bases and the J segment 6 bases; nucleotides outside the gene matches: 10. Germline V gene data show CDR1 as SNHLY and CDR2 as FYNNEI. The CDR3 DNA reads TGTGCCAGCAGTCGGGCCGGACAGGGGGGATTCGAGCAGTACTTC. It encodes CASSRAGQGGFEQYF.

As regards this clonotype: Being one base from a much bigger clone, this may be a read error. The chain uses TRBV6-1 and TRBJ1-2; the D gene is possibly TRBD1 (6 bases). The V end lost 3 bases, the J end lost 12 bases, and 20 bases lay between the germline ends. The germline V gene encodes CDR1 MNHNS and CDR2 SASEGT. The CDR3 has 14 residues. The CDR3 nucleotides read TGTGCCAGCAGTGAGGACACAGGGCGAGTCGGCCACACCTTC. This gives the protein CASSEDTGRVGHTF.

V is TRBV6-2 or TRBV6-3 and J is TRBJ1-6; 9 bases map to TRBD1. Germline loops: CDR1 MNHEY, CDR2 SVGEGT. The CDR3 covers 17 residues. Losses at the gene ends were 5 bases for V and 7 bases for J; bases not matched to a gene: 12. For the CDR3, the DNA is TGTGCCAGCAGTCAGACCGGGACAGGGCTATGGAATTCACCCCTCCACTTT. Translated, it gives CASSQTGTGLWNSPLHF.

This clonotype is deemed medium-sized. V and J are TRBV7-8 and TRBJ1-1; tentative D call: TRBD1 (5 bases). Germline-derived CDR1 and CDR2 are SGHVS and FQNEAQ. The CDR3 is 14 amino acids. The ends were cut back, 5 bases at V and 1 base at J, with 11 bases in the middle. CDR3 region: CASSANQGNTEAFF. DNA of the CDR3: TGTGCCAGCAGCGCGAACCAGGGGAACACTGAAGCTTTCTTT.

To note about this clonotype: A much larger clone differs from this one at a single base, so this may be a read error. V usage is TRBV20-1 and J usage is TRBJ2-2, with 9 bases that match TRBD1. This CDR3 region has 16 residues. Germline-derived CDR1 and CDR2 are DFQATT and SNEGSKA (reference sequence). The CDR3 DNA follows: TGCAGTGCCAAAAACCCGGGACAGGGTAGAACCGGGGAGCTGTCTTTT. Protein: CSAKNPGQGRTGELSF.

This clonotype came up once. The chain recombines TRBV5-1 with TRBJ1-4; D is ambiguous. V shed 4 bases and J shed 7 bases, with 11 bases lying between them. CDR1 and CDR2 (germline): SGHRS, YFSETQ. This CDR3 contains 13 residues. CDR3 coding DNA: TGCGCCAGCAGCAGCGGGATCCCTGAAAAACTGTTTTTT. Amino acid sequence: CASSSGIPEKLFF.

There are a few counts of this clonotype. This rearrangement joins TRBV11-3 to TRBJ2-2; D remains ambiguous. Germline-derived CDR1 and CDR2 are SGHNT and YENEEA. The CDR3 loop spans 13 amino acids. The V and J ends lost 8 bases and 5 bases respectively, with 12 bases between them. The CDR3 is CASGSPATGELFF. CDR3 coding DNA: TGTGCCAGCGGTTCGCCGGCTACCGGGGAGCTGTTTTTT.

A few counts support this clonotype. V and J are TRBV28 and TRBJ1-1; 8 bases align to TRBD1. Per germline, CDR1 MDHEN and CDR2 SYDVKM. V lost 5 bases to trimming and J lost 5 bases; unmatched junction nucleotides: 10. CDR3 length: 15 amino acids. The CDR3 sequence is CASSALDREVTEAFF. CDR3 DNA: TGTGCCAGCAGTGCATTGGACAGGGAAGTTACTGAAGCTTTCTTT. The variable domain in full, with the rest retrieved from reference TRBV28 and TRBJ1-1, is DVKVTQSSRYLVKRTGEKVFLECVQDMDHENMFWYRQDPGLGLRLIYFSYDVKMKEKGDIPEGYSVSREKKERFSLILESASTNQTSMYLCASSALDREVTEAFFGQGTRLTVV.

The genes are TRBV29-1 and TRBJ2-5; TRBD2 is a possible D gene (5 bases). V was clipped by 5 bases and J by 10 bases, with 20 bases between them. Looked up from germline, CDR1 is SQVTM and CDR2 is ANQGSEA. This CDR3 has 13 residues. The DNA of the CDR3 is TGCAGCGTTCGAGGGATGGCCCAAGTGTACCAGTACTTC. The encoded protein is CSVRGMAQVYQYF.

This clonotype appeared a few times. V is TRBV9 and J is TRBJ2-7; D possibly corresponds to TRBD1 (6 bases). The CDR3 covers 15 residues. The V end was cut by 3 bases, the J end by 6 bases, with 19 bases between. Germline V gene sequence: CDR1 SGDLS, CDR2 YYNGEE. The CDR3 region is CASSALTGLFGEQYF. The DNA of the CDR3 is TGTGCCAGCAGCGCCCTGACAGGTTTGTTCGGCGAGCAGTACTTC.

The V gene is TRBV2, the J gene TRBJ1-5; D not certain. The CDR3 is 14 residues long. Germline loops: CDR1 SNHLY, CDR2 FYNNEI. The V gene lost 5 bases and the J gene lost 0 bases, with 8 bases spanning the gap. The CDR3 reads CASSLGNSNQPQHF. The CDR3 nucleotides read TGTGCCAGCAGTCTGGGTAATAGCAATCAGCCCCAGCATTTT.

This clonotype was picked up a small number of times. The chain joins TRBV6-5 to TRBJ1-3, with D possibly TRBD1 on 6 matching bases. The germline V and J ends were trimmed by 3 bases and 4 bases, with 19 bases remaining between them. Per the germline V gene, CDR1 is MNHEY and CDR2 is SVGAGI. The CDR3 has 17 amino acids. The CDR3 DNA reads as TGTGCCAGCAGTTATTATAGAGGGGACAACTTCGGAAACACCATATATTTT. Amino acids: CASSYYRGDNFGNTIYF.